A single T cell receptor (beta chain) is shown here with its context. Its target is unknown. This sample is part of a study of CD8 T cells in ankylosing spondylitis. Whole-study results and caveats: Significantly higher representation of disease-linked clones was reported for matched ankylosing spondylitis synovial fluid.

The ends were cut back, 0 bases at V and 3 bases at J, with 8 bases in the middle. The length of the CDR3 is 15 residues. Germline values: CDR1 MNHNY, CDR2 SVGAGI (reference sequence). One entry per CDR3 protein, called by TCRdb with MiXCR from the 5' RACE reads. The data show 150,000 to 200,000 distinct CDR3 sequences, about 18% seen once. The source of this sequence is a male donor aged 5 to 30 with ankylosing spondylitis or in good health (not recorded which). Sequencing was carried out using blood, either unsorted or a sorted T cell fraction (not recorded which). The rearrangement links TRBV6-6 to TRBJ1-4; no clear D. CDR3 sequence (DNA): TGTGCCAGCAGTTACTCAGGGCACCCTAATGAAAAACTGTTTTTT. It specifies CASSYSGHPNEKLFF.